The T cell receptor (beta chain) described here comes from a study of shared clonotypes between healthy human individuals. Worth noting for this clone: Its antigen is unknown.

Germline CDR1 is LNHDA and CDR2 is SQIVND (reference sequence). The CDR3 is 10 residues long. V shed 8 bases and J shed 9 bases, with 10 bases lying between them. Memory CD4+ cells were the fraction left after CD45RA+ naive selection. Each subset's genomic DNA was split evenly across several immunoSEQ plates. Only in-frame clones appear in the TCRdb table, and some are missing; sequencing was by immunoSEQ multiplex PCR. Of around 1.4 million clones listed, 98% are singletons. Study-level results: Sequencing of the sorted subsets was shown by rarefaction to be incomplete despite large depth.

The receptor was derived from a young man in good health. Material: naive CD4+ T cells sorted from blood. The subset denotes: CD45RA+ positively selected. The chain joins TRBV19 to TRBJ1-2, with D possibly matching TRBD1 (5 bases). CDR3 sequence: CASRGGSYTF. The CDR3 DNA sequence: TGTGCCAGTCGGGGGGGGAGCTACACCTTC.